The 16 T cell receptor beta chains reported below all come from one sample, sequenced in a study of T-cell reconstitution after alpha-beta-depleted transplantation in children. Construction of the TCRbeta library involved unique molecular identifiers. One entry per CDR3 protein results from TCRdb running MiXCR on the PCR reads. The sample shows 240,000 or so distinct CDR3 sequences, 12% of them seen only once. The source was PBMCs from the stem cell graft donor, collected from the stem cell graft. Every receptor here comes from a human donor who donated a stem cell graft to a child with acute lymphoblastic leukemia.

In its sample, this clonotype was seen many times. V gene TRBV7-3 combines with J gene TRBJ2-1, with 10 bases matching TRBD2. This CDR3 spans 15 amino acids. Germline loops: CDR1 SGHTA, CDR2 FQGTGA. V shed 0 bases and J 5 bases; nucleotides not matched to a gene: 1. The CDR3 loop is CASSLTLAGNNEQFF. Written as DNA, the CDR3 is TGTGCCAGCAGCTTAACACTAGCGGGGAACAATGAGCAGTTCTTC.

This clonotype was detected once. V usage is TRBV27 and J usage is TRBJ2-3; tentative D call: TRBD2 (5 bases). CDR1 is MNHEY and CDR2 is SMNVEV in the germline V gene (reference sequence). V was cut by 3 bases and J by 0 bases, with 7 bases left in between. The CDR3 is 14 residues long. CDR3 nucleotides: TGTGCCAGCAGTTTTGGACTGAGCACAGATACGCAGTATTTT. It yields the protein CASSFGLSTDTQYF.

This clonotype was counted between two and nine times. The gene calls are TRBV12-3 or TRBV12-4 and TRBJ2-1, with D uncertain. This CDR3 contains 14 residues. V gave up 8 bases and J gave up 5 bases, with 16 bases separating them. CDR3 DNA: TGTGCCAGCGCACCCATGGGCAGGAACAATGAGCAGTTCTTC. Translation: CASAPMGRNNEQFF.

The rearrangement links TRBV4-2 to TRBJ2-7; possible D gene TRBD2, 6 bases. Germline loops: CDR1 LGHNA, CDR2 YNFKEQ. CDR3 length equals 14 residues. V gave up 1 base and J gave up 2 bases, with 9 bases separating them. This chain's CDR3 is CASSQGGMTYEQYF. The CDR3 nucleotides are TGTGCCAGCAGCCAAGGCGGGATGACCTACGAGCAGTACTTC.

This clonotype showed up many times. The CDR3 bases are TGCAGCGTCAACCTCCCAGCGGCAAGCTCCTACAATGAGCAGTTCTTC. This codes for CSVNLPAASSYNEQFF. The chain employs TRBV29-1 and TRBJ2-1; weak D call: TRBD2 (5 bases). The V end lost 6 bases, the J end lost 0 bases, and 18 bases lay between the germline ends. Germline V gene lookup returns CDR1 SQVTM and CDR2 ANQGSEA. The CDR3 consists of 16 residues.

The sample holds many counts of this clonotype. V is TRBV19 and J is TRBJ1-1, with D hard to call. The CDR3 runs to 13 residues. Looked up from germline, CDR1 is LNHDA and CDR2 is SQIVND (reference sequence). V lost 5 bases, J lost 4 bases, and 11 bases lay in between. The CDR3 DNA sequence: TGTGCCAGTAGTCTGGGCCGGGTCACTGAAGCTTTCTTT. Encoded protein: CASSLGRVTEAFF.

This chain links TRBV4-2 with TRBJ2-2; TRBD2 is a possible D gene (5 bases). The germline V and J ends were trimmed by 1 base and 4 bases, with 10 bases remaining between them. Germline V gene data show CDR1 as LGHNA and CDR2 as YNFKEQ. This CDR3 has 15 residues. The CDR3 DNA reads TGTGCCAGCAGCCAAGCCGGGGTTGGCACCGGGGAGCTGTTTTTT. Encoded protein: CASSQAGVGTGELFF.

This clonotype was detected ten times or more. The chain carries TRBV5-1 and TRBJ2-5; TRBD1 aligns across 9 bases. The CDR3 contains 15 residues. V was pared by 4 bases and J by 5 bases, with 9 bases of the junction left unmatched. CDR1 SGHRS and CDR2 YFSETQ come from the germline V gene. The chain's CDR3 is CASSPGTGPEETQYF. The CDR3 nucleotides read TGCGCCAGCAGCCCTGGGACAGGGCCGGAGGAGACCCAGTACTTC.

This clonotype has ten or more counts. The V call is TRBV12-3 or TRBV12-4, the J call TRBJ2-3; maybe TRBD2 (6 bases). The CDR3 contains 15 residues. Trimming took off 1 base at V and 1 base at J, with 9 bases between the two ends. CDR3 loop: CASSLDQRGTDTQYF. Here the CDR3 DNA reads TGTGCCAGCAGTTTAGACCAGCGGGGCACAGATACGCAGTATTTT.

The rearrangement joins TRBV20-1 to TRBJ2-7, with D perhaps being TRBD1 or TRBD2 (5 bases each). CDR1 is DFQATT, CDR2 SNEGSKA, per germline (reference sequence). This CDR3 has 12 residues. This chain's CDR3 is CSQTAETYEQYF. DNA for the CDR3: TGCAGCCAGACAGCGGAAACCTACGAGCAGTACTTC.

This chain uses TRBV9 with TRBJ2-3; tentative D call: TRBD2 (7 bases). The germline V gene encodes CDR1 SGDLS and CDR2 YYNGEE. The CDR3 has 15 amino acids. Trimming took 3 bases from V and 4 from J, leaving 15 bases between them. The CDR3 reads CASSAGTGGADTQYF. The CDR3 nucleotides are TGTGCCAGCAGCGCTGGGACGGGGGGCGCAGATACGCAGTATTTT.

On this clonotype: A read error may be the cause here, since a much bigger clone is one base away. The chain couples TRBV4-3 to TRBJ2-2; TRBD1 is a possible D gene (6 bases). This CDR3 contains 15 residues. Germline CDR1 LGHNA, CDR2 YSLEER. Trimming stripped 6 bases from V and 10 bases from J, with 21 bases between. The CDR3 DNA follows: TGCGCCAGCAGTAATCAGGGGACAATCAAAGCGGAGCTGTTTTTT. Translation gives CASSNQGTIKAELFF.

This clonotype was seen more than once but under ten times. V gene TRBV6-2 or TRBV6-3 combines with J gene TRBJ2-7; 8 bases agree with TRBD1. The CDR3 extends over 15 amino acids. The ends lost 7 bases at V and 0 bases at J; junction bases unmatched: 8. Germline CDR1 MNHEY, CDR2 SVGEGT. The CDR3 protein is CASIKRQGSSYEQYF. CDR3 DNA: TGTGCCAGCATTAAAAGACAGGGGAGCTCCTACGAGCAGTACTTC.

The sample holds many counts of this clonotype. The chain has TRBV7-9 and TRBJ2-1; 7 positions agree with TRBD1. V was pared by 4 bases and J by 5 bases, with 17 bases of the junction left unmatched. Germline CDR1 SEHNR, CDR2 FQNEAQ (reference sequence). The CDR3 spans 18 residues. This chain's CDR3 is CASSYPRGRRRPDNEQFF. For the CDR3, the DNA is TGTGCCAGCAGCTACCCAAGGGGGCGGCGGAGGCCAGACAATGAGCAGTTCTTC.

This clonotype was seen repeatedly, ten times or more. The chain is built from TRBV28 and TRBJ2-7; 7 bases fit TRBD1. V lost 3 bases and J lost 2; bases outside the gene matches: 1. This CDR3 comprises 13 residues. Germline V gene sequence: CDR1 MDHEN, CDR2 SYDVKM. The CDR3 is CASSFQGAYEQYF. DNA for the CDR3: TGTGCCAGCAGTTTTCAGGGGGCCTACGAGCAGTACTTC.

This clonotype has ten or more counts. The chain links TRBV5-8 to TRBJ1-5; D might be TRBD1 (6 bases). Per germline, CDR1 SGHTS and CDR2 YDEGEE. This CDR3 spans 15 amino acids. V lost 0 bases and J lost 7, with 14 bases in between. The CDR3 DNA is TGTGCCAGCAGCTTGGTAGGGGGGTCCAACCAGCCCCAGCATTTT. As protein: CASSLVGGSNQPQHF. Complete variable domain (other parts from reference TRBV5-8 and TRBJ1-5): EAGVTQSPTHLIKTRGQQATLRCSPISGHTSVYWYQQALGLGLQFLLWYDEGEERNRGNFPPRFSGRQFPNYSSELNVNALELEDSALYLCASSLVGGSNQPQHFGDGTRLSIL.